The 9 T cell receptor beta chains reported below all come from one sample, sequenced in a study of cytomegalovirus exposure and HLA in healthy donors. In the PCR, 60 Vbeta and 13 Jbeta primers were used. TCRdb keeps only in-frame clones here, not all; method: immunoSEQ multiplex PCR. The table records tens of thousands of clones, 60% to 85% of them present only once. The specimen sequenced was PBMCs. The receptors here all came from a man aged 35-49 years in good health and CMV-seronegative.

This rearrangement joins TRBV5-1 to TRBJ2-1, with 14 bases identical to TRBD2. The CDR3 is 23 amino acids. Germline values: CDR1 SGHRS, CDR2 YFSETQ. Germline trimming cut 0 bases from V and 0 bases from J; bases unmatched to any gene: 17. CDR3 loop: CASSLDPRGGLAGVGGSYNEQFF. The CDR3 coding sequence is TGCGCCAGCAGCTTGGATCCGAGAGGGGGACTAGCGGGAGTCGGGGGCTCCTACAATGAGCAGTTCTTC.

The sample holds a few counts of this clone. CDR3 in amino acids: CASSPRATISGAFF. Written as DNA, the CDR3 is TGTGCCAGCAGCCCTAGGGCGACTATATCTGGAGCTTTCTTT. The chain combines TRBV7-8 with TRBJ1-1; D not resolved. Germline assignment: CDR1 SGHVS and CDR2 FQNEAQ. The length of the CDR3 is 14 residues. V was cut by 5 bases and J by 10 bases, with 20 bases left in between. Drawing the rest from reference TRBV7-8 and TRBJ1-1, the complete variable domain is GAGVSQSPRYKVAKRGQDVALRCDPISGHVSLFWYQQALGQGPEFLTYFQNEAQLDKSGLPSDRFFAERPEGSVSTLKIQRTQQEDSAVYLCASSPRATISGAFFGQGTRLTVV.

The chain links TRBV19 to TRBJ2-1, with a weak D call TRBD2 (6 bases). The CDR3 is made up of 13 amino acids. Trimming removed 6 bases from V and 4 bases from J, with 10 bases in between. Looked up from germline, CDR1 is LNHDA and CDR2 is SQIVND (reference sequence). The CDR3 here is CASSLAEYNEQFF. The CDR3 bases are TGTGCCAGTAGCTTAGCGGAGTACAATGAGCAGTTCTTC. Full variable domain (remainder filled in from reference TRBV19 and TRBJ2-1): DGGITQSPKYLFRKEGQNVTLSCEQNLNHDAMYWYRQDPGQGLRLIYYSQIVNDFQKGDIAEGYSVSREKKESFPLTVTSAQKNPTAFYLCASSLAEYNEQFFGPGTRLTVL.

J is TRBJ2-2 and V is TRBV10-2, with D tentatively TRBD2 (6 bases). Germline lookup yields CDR1 WSHSY and CDR2 SAAADI. The CDR3 length is 14 residues. Trimming pared 4 bases from V and 8 bases from J, leaving 14 bases between. This CDR3 is CASSAPSAWGELFF. CDR3 bases: TGCGCCAGCAGTGCTCCTAGCGCATGGGGGGAGCTGTTTTTT.

This clone was found a few times. The chain carries TRBV19 and TRBJ2-2; 9 nucleotides align to TRBD2. Germline CDR1 LNHDA, CDR2 SQIVND (reference sequence). The ends lost 3 bases at V and 2 bases at J; junction bases unmatched: 4. The CDR3 contains 16 residues. The DNA of the CDR3 is TGTGCCAGTAGTATTTCACTAGCGGGTAACACCGGGGAGCTGTTTTTT. Translated, it gives CASSISLAGNTGELFF.

In its sample, this clone was seen a few times. This rearrangement joins TRBV15 to TRBJ2-7, with 7 bases fitting TRBD1. Germline CDR1 is LNHNV and CDR2 is YYDKDF (reference sequence). The ends lost 4 bases at V and 2 bases at J; junction bases unmatched: 14. The CDR3 has 17 amino acids. The CDR3 reads CATSTPPWRDRAYEQYF. CDR3 coding DNA: TGTGCCACCAGCACACCCCCCTGGAGAGACAGGGCCTACGAGCAGTACTTC.

The rearrangement links TRBV2 to TRBJ1-5; 10 positions match TRBD1. The trim removed 6 bases at V and 5 bases at J, leaving 13 bases unmatched. Per germline, CDR1 SNHLY and CDR2 FYNNEI. CDR3 length: 17 residues. The DNA of the CDR3 is TGTGCCAGCAGCGACAACCTCGGACAGGGGGTGGATCAGCCCCAGCATTTT. Residues: CASSDNLGQGVDQPQHF.

In this sample, this clone turned up a few times. The chain couples TRBV28 to TRBJ1-2, with 8 bases that match TRBD1. The CDR3 is 17 amino acids. CDR1 MDHEN and CDR2 SYDVKM come from the germline V gene. The V gene end was trimmed by 2 bases and the J gene end by 4 bases; junction bases not matched to a gene: 12. CDR3 amino acids: CASSLLPETGDLYGYTF. CDR3 in DNA: TGTGCCAGCAGTTTACTACCGGAGACAGGGGACCTCTATGGCTACACCTTC.

This chain links TRBV28 with TRBJ2-4, with 11 bases lining up with TRBD1. V lost 5 bases and J lost 3; bases outside the gene matches: 6. CDR1 is MDHEN and CDR2 is SYDVKM in the germline V gene. The CDR3 has 16 residues. The CDR3 DNA is TGTGCCAGCAGTCTCCCGGGACAGGGGGTCAAAAACATTCAGTACTTC. Translation gives CASSLPGQGVKNIQYF. The variable domain in full, completed from reference TRBV28 and TRBJ2-4, reads DVKVTQSSRYLVKRTGEKVFLECVQDMDHENMFWYRQDPGLGLRLIYFSYDVKMKEKGDIPEGYSVSREKKERFSLILESASTNQTSMYLCASSLPGQGVKNIQYFGAGTRLSVL.